This T cell receptor (beta chain) was sequenced for a study of blood T cell repertoires in COVID-19. About the research overall: The study drew acute and convalescent COVID-19 samples from the United States, Italy and Spain. PBMCs, B-cell-depleted T cells, or T cells provided the cDNA or gDNA that made up the material.

The V end was cut by 6 bases, the J end by 6 bases, with 14 bases between. CDR1 is MDHEN and CDR2 is SYDVKM in the germline V gene. The CDR3 consists of 14 residues. As originally analysed: It was from reference gene primer amplification that nucleated cell counts were estimated. The repertoire was sequenced with immunoSEQ multiplex PCR; TCRdb's copy has only in-frame clones and lacks some. Clone size and V and J calls were adopted from that table, with D and trimming inferred from the DNA. Of more than 150,000 clones detected, roughly 80% appear once; the ten largest clones hold 0.45% to 0.6%. This chain joins TRBV28 and TRBJ1-4; D call uncertain. The sample comprised peripheral blood. This clonotype originated in a man between 60 and 75 years old with acute or convalescent COVID-19. The CDR3 region has the DNA TGTGCCAGCAGACCGGGGAGGGCGTATGAAAAACTGTTTTTT. The encoded protein is CASRPGRAYEKLFF.